This TCR beta chain was sequenced in a study of siplizumab effects on memory and regulatory T cells (dated by TCRdb to between 2017 and 2020). Background on the whole study: The study examined how the anti-CD2 antibody siplizumab affects alloreactive T-cell subsets in allogeneic mixed lymphocyte reactions built from human PBMCs. Study-wide findings and limitations: Roughly 75-97% of proliferating CD4+ or CD8+ clones could not be assigned a naive or memory phenotype. The cumulative frequency of alloreactive sequences traceable to unstimulated CD4+ memory T cells was significantly reduced by siplizumab. In reactions with siplizumab, an average of approximately 70% of mappable alloreactive CD4+ clones were Treg-derived, compared with 26.9% in control reactions. Because sequences below about 10^-5 frequency were poorly captured, only a minor fraction of alloreactive clones could be mapped to unstimulated subsets. Whether proliferating Tregs from siplizumab cultures actually had suppressive function was not functionally confirmed. Compared with memory T cells, unstimulated naive T cells appeared more diverse, and naive cells seemed to make a substantial contribution to the alloresponse.

Additional sequencing covered unstimulated subsets from three donor pairs, namely CD8+ effector memory, CD4+ naive, CD8+ TEMRA, CD4+ memory and CD8+ naive. Sorted unstimulated T cells and proliferating T cells recovered from mixed lymphocyte reactions underwent TCRbeta CDR3 sequencing. Fresh whole blood from some ten HLA-typed healthy donors was used as the source from which PBMCs were isolated. CDR1 and CDR2 (SGHRS, YFSETQ) derive from the germline V gene. V gives up 4 bases and J gives up 1 base, and the segment between their germline ends measures 8 bases. Inclusive of the bounding cysteine and phenylalanine, the CDR3 is 13 residues long. Only the CDR3 DNA stays, 39 bases, in frame from base 1. To prepare the library, the immunoSEQ multiplex PCR assay was applied. Approximately 10^5 TCR templates per sample were assayed on the deep sequencing platform. Genomic DNA extracted from sorted T cells was the material used for TCRbeta CDR3 sequencing. For the original study's pipeline: The R programming language was used for clonal analysis of the TCRbeta CDR3 data. Alloreactive CD4+ and CD8+ clones were identified by comparing unstimulated samples to CFSE-low samples taken after the reaction. Alloreactive CD4+ clones were assigned to regulatory or non-regulatory origin by matching sequences to sorted unstimulated Treg and non-Treg repertoires. The table comes from immuneACCESS by way of TCRdb, which keeps in-frame sequences with V and J called. Part of the clones is missing from these tables; in studies checked, under half for an unresolved V gene and the rest for unknown reasons. That table supplies the V and J calls and clone size; D and trimming were determined from the DNA. The sample yields tens of thousands of clones; about 89% were counted once. Clones ranked in the top ten supply under 0.3% of the sample.

This clone was recorded a few times. Its binding antigen is unknown. The input lacks base qualities; no much larger clone sits a single base away. What was sequenced was naive CD4+ T cells sorted from blood. According to the study, the label for this sample's cell subset or site signals: unstimulated naive T cells. The V and J segments used are TRBV5-1 and TRBJ1-1, with the D gene not confidently named. This receptor was taken from a human donor in good health. The CDR3 amino acid sequence is: CASSLEENTEAFF. The DNA sequence reads TGCGCCAGCAGCCTAGAGGAGAACACTGAAGCTTTCTTT. Joined to the reference TRBV5-1 and TRBJ1-1 proteins, this CDR3 gives the full variable domain: KAGVTQTPRYLIKTRGQQVTLSCSPISGHRSVSWYQQTPGQGLQFLFEYFSETQRNKGNFPGRFSGRQFSNSRSEMNVSTLELGDSALYLCASSLEENTEAFFGQGTRLTVV.